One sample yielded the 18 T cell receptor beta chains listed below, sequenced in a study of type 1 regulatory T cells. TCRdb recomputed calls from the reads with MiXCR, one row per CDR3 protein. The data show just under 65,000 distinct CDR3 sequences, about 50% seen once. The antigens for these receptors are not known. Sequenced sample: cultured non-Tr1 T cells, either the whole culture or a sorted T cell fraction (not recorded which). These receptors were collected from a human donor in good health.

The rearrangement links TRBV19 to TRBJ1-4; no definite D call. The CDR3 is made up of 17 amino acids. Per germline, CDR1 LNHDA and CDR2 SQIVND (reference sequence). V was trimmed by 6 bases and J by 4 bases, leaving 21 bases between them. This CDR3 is CASRKSLTRSLNEKLFF. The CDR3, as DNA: TGTGCCAGTAGGAAAAGTCTGACCCGATCGCTTAATGAAAAACTGTTTTTT.

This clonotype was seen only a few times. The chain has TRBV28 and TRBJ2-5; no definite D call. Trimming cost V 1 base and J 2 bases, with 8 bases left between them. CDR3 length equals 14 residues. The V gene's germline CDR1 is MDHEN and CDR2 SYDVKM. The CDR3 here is CASSLLGPQETQYF. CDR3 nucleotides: TGTGCCAGCAGTTTATTAGGACCACAAGAGACCCAGTACTTC. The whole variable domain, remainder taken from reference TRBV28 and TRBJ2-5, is DVKVTQSSRYLVKRTGEKVFLECVQDMDHENMFWYRQDPGLGLRLIYFSYDVKMKEKGDIPEGYSVSREKKERFSLILESASTNQTSMYLCASSLLGPQETQYFGPGTRLLVL.

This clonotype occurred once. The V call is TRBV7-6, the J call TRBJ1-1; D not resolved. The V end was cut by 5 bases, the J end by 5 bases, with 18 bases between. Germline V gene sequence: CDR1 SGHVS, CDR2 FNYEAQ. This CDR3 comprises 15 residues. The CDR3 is CASSAERGVSTEAFF. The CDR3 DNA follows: TGTGCCAGCAGCGCCGAGCGCGGGGTATCTACTGAAGCTTTCTTT.

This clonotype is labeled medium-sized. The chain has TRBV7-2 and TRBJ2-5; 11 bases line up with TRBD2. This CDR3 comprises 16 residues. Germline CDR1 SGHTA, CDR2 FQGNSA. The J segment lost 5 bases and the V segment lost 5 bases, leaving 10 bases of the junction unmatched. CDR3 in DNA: TGTGCCAGCAGCCCACAGCTAGCGGGGGGCTGGGAGACCCAGTACTTC. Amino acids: CASSPQLAGGWETQYF.

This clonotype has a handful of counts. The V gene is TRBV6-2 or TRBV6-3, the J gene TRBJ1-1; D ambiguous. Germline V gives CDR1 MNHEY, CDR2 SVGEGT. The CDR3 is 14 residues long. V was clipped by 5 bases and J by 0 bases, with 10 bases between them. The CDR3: CASSGSVMNTEAFF. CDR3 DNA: TGTGCCAGCAGTGGATCAGTCATGAACACTGAAGCTTTCTTT.

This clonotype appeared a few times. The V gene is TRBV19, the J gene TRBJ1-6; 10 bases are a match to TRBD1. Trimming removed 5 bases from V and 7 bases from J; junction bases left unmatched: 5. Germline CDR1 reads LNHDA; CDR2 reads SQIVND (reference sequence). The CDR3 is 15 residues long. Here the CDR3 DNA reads TGTGCCAGTAGTCCGCGGGACAGGGGAAATTCACCCCTCCACTTT. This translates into CASSPRDRGNSPLHF.

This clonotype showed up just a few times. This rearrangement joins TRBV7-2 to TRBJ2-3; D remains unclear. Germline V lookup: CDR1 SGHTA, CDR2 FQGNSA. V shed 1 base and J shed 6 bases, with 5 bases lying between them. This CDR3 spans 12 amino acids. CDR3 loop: CASSLGMDTQYF. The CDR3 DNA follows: TGTGCCAGCAGCTTAGGGATGGATACGCAGTATTTT.

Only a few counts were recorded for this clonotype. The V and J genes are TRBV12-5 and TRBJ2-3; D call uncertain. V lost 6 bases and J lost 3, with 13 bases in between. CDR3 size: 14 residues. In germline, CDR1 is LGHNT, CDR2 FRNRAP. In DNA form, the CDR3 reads TGTGCTAGTGGCACCCTTGCTAGGACAGATACGCAGTATTTT. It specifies CASGTLARTDTQYF.

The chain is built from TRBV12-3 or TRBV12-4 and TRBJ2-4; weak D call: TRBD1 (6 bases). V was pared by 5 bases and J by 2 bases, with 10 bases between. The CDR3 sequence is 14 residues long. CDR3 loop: CASSTTGTKNIQYF. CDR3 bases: TGTGCCAGCAGTACTACAGGGACCAAAAACATTCAGTACTTC.

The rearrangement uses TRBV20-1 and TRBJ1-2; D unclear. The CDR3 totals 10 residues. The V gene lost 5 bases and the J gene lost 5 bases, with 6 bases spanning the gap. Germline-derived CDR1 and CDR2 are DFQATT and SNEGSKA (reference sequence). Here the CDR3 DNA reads TGCAGTGCTGGGCAATATGGCTACACCTTC. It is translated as CSAGQYGYTF.

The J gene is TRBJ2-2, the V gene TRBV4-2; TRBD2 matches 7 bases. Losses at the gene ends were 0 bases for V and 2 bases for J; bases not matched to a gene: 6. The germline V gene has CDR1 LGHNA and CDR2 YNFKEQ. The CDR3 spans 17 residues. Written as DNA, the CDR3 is TGTGCCAGCAGCCAAGATGGAAGCGGGAAAAACACCGGGGAGCTGTTTTTT. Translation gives CASSQDGSGKNTGELFF.

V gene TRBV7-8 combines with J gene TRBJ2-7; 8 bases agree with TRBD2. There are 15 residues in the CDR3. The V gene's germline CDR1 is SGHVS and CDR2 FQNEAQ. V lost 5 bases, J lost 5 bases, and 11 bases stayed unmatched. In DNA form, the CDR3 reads TGTGCCAGCAGCGTGACTAGCGCCGTAGGCCACGAGCAGTACTTC. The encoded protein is CASSVTSAVGHEQYF.

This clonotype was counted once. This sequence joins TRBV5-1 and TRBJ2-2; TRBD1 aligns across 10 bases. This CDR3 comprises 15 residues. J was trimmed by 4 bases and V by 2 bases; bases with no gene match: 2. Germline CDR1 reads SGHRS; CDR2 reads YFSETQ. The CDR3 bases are TGCGCCAGCAGCTTCCGGGACAGGGGCACCGGGGAGCTGTTTTTT. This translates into CASSFRDRGTGELFF. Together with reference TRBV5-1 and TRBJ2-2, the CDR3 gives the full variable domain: KAGVTQTPRYLIKTRGQQVTLSCSPISGHRSVSWYQQTPGQGLQFLFEYFSETQRNKGNFPGRFSGRQFSNSRSEMNVSTLELGDSALYLCASSFRDRGTGELFFGEGSRLTVL.

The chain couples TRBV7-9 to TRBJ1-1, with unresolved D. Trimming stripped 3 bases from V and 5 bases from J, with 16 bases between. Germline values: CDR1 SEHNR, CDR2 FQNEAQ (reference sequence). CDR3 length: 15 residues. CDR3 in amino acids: CASSFPGPGRTEAFF. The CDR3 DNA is TGTGCCAGCAGCTTCCCAGGTCCCGGGCGGACTGAAGCTTTCTTT.

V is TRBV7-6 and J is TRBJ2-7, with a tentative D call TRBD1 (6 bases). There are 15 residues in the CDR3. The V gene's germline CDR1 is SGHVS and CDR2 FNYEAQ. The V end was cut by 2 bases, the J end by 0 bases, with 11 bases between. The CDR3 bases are TGTGCCAGCAGCTTAACAACAGGGACCTCCTACGAGCAGTACTTC. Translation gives CASSLTTGTSYEQYF.

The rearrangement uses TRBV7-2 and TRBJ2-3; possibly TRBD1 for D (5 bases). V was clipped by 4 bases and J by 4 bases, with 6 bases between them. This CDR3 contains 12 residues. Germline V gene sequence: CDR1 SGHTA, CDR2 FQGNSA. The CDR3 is CASSSQADTQYF. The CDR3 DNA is TGTGCCAGCAGCTCACAGGCAGATACGCAGTATTTT.

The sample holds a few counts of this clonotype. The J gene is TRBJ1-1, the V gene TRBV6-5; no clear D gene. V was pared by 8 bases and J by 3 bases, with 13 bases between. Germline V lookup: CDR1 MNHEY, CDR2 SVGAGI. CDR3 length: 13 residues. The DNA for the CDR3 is TGTGCCAGCCTGGCTGACTCTTACACTGAAGCTTTCTTT. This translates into CASLADSYTEAFF.

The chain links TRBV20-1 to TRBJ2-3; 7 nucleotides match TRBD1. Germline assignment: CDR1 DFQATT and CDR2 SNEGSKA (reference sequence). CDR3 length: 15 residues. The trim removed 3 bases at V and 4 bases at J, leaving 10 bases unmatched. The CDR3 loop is CSASTNTGASDTQYF. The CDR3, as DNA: TGCAGTGCTAGTACTAACACAGGGGCCTCAGATACGCAGTATTTT.